This is a list of T cell receptor beta chains from one sample in a study of T cells in Graves' hyperthyroidism and ophthalmopathy. TCRdb passed the multiplex PCR reads through MiXCR, listing each CDR3 protein once. Among around 300,000 distinct CDR3 sequences listed, roughly 13% were seen once. Sequences were obtained from blood. These receptors all come from a woman between 35 and 50 years old with Graves' ophthalmopathy. The CDR3 runs from the conserved cysteine through the conserved F or W.

v_gene | CDR3aa
TRBV6-1 | CASSESMASSPKRETQYF
TRBV7-9 | CASSLGRGLAGFYNEQFF
TRBV2 | CASSATQNTEAFF
TRBV29-1 | CSVPRDRVTDTQYF
TRBV9 | CASSVVGGGYTDTQYF
TRBV9 | CASSVVDAGYGYTF
TRBV4-1 | CASSQDVTSDTQYF
TRBV28 | CASSFGQVIYEQYF
TRBV5-4 | CASSLDYEGAGNEQFF
TRBV3-1 | CASSPFRTSGGYPYEQYF
TRBV6-1 | CASVDLRPAYEQYF
TRBV5-1 | CASSLLDGTGELFF
TRBV5-1 | CASSLVRDGYTF
TRBV6-1 | CASSGSIHSGTDTQYF
TRBV28 | CASSLGAGTASYNEQFF
TRBV2 | CASSPRTTNTGELFF
TRBV18 | CASSPRGTGGGKNTEAFF
TRBV7-9 | CASSQGGEGPVPLQETQYF
TRBV4-2 | CASSQARPGTGDQETQYF
TRBV2 | CASSPGPYSQPQHF
TRBV5-1 | CASSSSGTSYEQYF
TRBV14 | CASSPWARDGEKLFF
TRBV12-3/TRBV12-4 | CASSLIRSTEQYF
TRBV5-6 | CASSPGGGNEQYF
TRBV27 | CASSLLLAGSSYNEQFF
TRBV5-6 | CASSTTGAGNSPLHF
TRBV7-9 | CASSSGWRSGSPRSGANVLTF
TRBV5-1 | CASSFTFRDEFYNEQFF
TRBV6-5 | CASSYPESGTSGNTIYF
TRBV3-1 | CASSRIAGEGAEQYF
TRBV28 | CASSPLPRNKQETQYF
TRBV27 | CASSLYGQGISPLHF
TRBV11-2 | CASSILPGDTDTQYF
TRBV27 | CASSLFGLVTSSYNEQFF
TRBV11-2 | CASSPSLGLAGSEQYF
TRBV9 | CASSVDDSYGYTF
TRBV7-2 | CASNPSVLIGYEQYF
TRBV29-1 | CSVELGTGGHNEQFF
TRBV6-1 | CASSTGDSPLHF
TRBV6-1 | CASSPRLAGGRGEQYF
TRBV2 | CASTFDRVNQPQHF
TRBV2 | CASNPGPREKLFF
TRBV15 | CATSSRGTGSYEQYF
TRBV18 | CASSTGPGSNSPLHF
TRBV7-8 | CASSLGRQTLGGYTF
TRBV3-1 | CASSQAGRNTEAFF
TRBV27 | CASSEQTGEQYF
TRBV24-1 | CATSDGTSGTYEQYF
TRBV7-8 | CASSLIGATEAFF
TRBV6-1 | CATQGTGGKNIQYF
TRBV15 | CATSRAPGVGYEQYF
TRBV11-2 | CASSFLRANYGYTF
TRBV28 | CASSFEGGNEKLFF